This TCR beta chain was found in a study of T-cell memory formation after mild COVID-19. Study-level background: TCR clusters largely stayed donor specific.

The authors produced TCR alpha and TCR beta cDNA libraries with sample barcodes and UMIs by 5'RACE using constant-segment primers. MiXCR, applied by TCRdb to the 5' RACE reads, yields one record per CDR3 protein. The profile shows approximately 190,000 distinct CDR3 sequences, approximately 20% of them singletons. The receptor was isolated from an adult woman who had mild COVID-19 (a few samples of this study predate the infection). Cell type and time point are not known. Sequencing was performed on PBMCs or a T cell subset sorted from them (not recorded which).

This CDR3 is CATSPRGTGLRETQYF. The CDR3 DNA reads TGTGCCACCAGCCCCCGGGGGACAGGCCTCCGGGAGACCCAGTACTTC. The genes are TRBV15 and TRBJ2-5; 8 nucleotides agree with TRBD1. CDR1 is LNHNV and CDR2 is YYDKDF in the germline V gene (reference sequence). The CDR3 consists of 16 residues. V was pared by 5 bases and J by 5 bases, with 13 bases of the junction left unmatched.